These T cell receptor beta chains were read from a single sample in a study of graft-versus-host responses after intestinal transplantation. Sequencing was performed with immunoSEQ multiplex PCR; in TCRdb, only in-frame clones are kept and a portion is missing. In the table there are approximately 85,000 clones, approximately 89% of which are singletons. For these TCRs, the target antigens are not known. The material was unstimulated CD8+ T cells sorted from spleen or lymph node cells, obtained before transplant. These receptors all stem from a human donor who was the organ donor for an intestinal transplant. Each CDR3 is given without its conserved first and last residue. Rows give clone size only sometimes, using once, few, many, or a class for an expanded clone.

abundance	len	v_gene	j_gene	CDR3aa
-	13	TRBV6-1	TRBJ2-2	ASSEGSGGPGELF
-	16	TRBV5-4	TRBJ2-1	ASSAWTSGGDPYNEQF
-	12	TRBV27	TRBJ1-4	ASSRTGVNEKLF
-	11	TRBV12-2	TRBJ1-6	ASRLIYNSPLH
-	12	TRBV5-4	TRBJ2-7	ASSLDRGTYEQY
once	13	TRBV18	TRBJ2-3	ASSLGRSSTDTQY
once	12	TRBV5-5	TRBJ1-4	ASSLDATNEKLF
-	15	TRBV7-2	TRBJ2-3	ASSLRPGQGPPDTQY
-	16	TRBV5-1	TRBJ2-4	ASSPTVRGPLAKNIQY
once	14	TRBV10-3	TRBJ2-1	AISEGLAGGYNEQF
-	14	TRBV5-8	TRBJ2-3	ASSFQALAGEDTQY
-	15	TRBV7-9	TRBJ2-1	ASSPTPLASSYNEQF
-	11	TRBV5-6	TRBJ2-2	ASSFFYTGELS
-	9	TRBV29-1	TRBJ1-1	SVERFPEAF
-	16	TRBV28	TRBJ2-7	ASSSFIVQGDGSYEQY
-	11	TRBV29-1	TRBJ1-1	SVEDRVNTEAF
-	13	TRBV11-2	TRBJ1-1	ASSSLTGMNTEAF
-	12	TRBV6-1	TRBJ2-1	ASMVAGDYNEQF
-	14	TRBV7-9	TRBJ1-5	ASSRTTGVSNQPQH
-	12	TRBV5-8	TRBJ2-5	ASSLLAGWETQY
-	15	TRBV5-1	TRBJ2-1	ASSLVVTGGPSNEQF
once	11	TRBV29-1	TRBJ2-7	SVEMTERDEQY
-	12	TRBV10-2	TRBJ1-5	ASSDQGSPQPQH
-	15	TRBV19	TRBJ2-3	ASSIDRAGSDPDTQY
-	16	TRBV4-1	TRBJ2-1	ASSQDESRLADFSKQF
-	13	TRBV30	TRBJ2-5	AWSVLTAAPETQY
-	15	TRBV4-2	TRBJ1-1	ASSQDDSIMMNTEAF
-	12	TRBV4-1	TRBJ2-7	ASSQDDGSYEQY
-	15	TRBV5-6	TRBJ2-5	ASSLIQRGGLRETQY
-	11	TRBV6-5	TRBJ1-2	ASKIPGVDGYT
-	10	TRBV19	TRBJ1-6	ASSIGNSPLH
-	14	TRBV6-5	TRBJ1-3	ASSYTNQGSGNTIY
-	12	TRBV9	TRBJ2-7	ASSVSGTSYEQY
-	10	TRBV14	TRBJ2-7	ASSQTYYEQY